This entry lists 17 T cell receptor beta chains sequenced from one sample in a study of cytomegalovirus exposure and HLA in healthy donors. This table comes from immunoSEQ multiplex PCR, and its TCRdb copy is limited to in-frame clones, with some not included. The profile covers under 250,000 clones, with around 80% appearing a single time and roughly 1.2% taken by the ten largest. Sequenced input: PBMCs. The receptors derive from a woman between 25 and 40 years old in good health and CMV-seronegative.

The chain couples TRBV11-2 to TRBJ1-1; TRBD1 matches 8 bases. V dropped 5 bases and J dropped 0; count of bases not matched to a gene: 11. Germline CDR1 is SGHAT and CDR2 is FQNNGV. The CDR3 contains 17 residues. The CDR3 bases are TGTGCCAGCAGCCGCCAGGGGGCGATTCGCCTGAACACTGAAGCTTTCTTT. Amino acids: CASSRQGAIRLNTEAFF.

The CDR3 protein is CASSLGGGADNTEAFF. The CDR3 nucleotides are TGTGCCAGCAGCTTGGGCGGGGGGGCGGATAACACTGAAGCTTTCTTT. The chain recombines TRBV5-4 with TRBJ1-1, with TRBD1 as a possible D gene (6 bases). V was clipped by 0 bases and J by 2 bases, with 14 bases between them. Germline loops: CDR1 SGHNT, CDR2 YYREEE (reference sequence). There are 16 residues in the CDR3.

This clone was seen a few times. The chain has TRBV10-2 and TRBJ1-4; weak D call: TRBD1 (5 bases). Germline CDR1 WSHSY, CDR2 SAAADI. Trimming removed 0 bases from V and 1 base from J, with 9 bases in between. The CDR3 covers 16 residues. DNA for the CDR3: TGCGCCAGCAGTGAGTCAGGGGTGAGAACTAATGAAAAACTGTTTTTT. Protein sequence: CASSESGVRTNEKLFF.

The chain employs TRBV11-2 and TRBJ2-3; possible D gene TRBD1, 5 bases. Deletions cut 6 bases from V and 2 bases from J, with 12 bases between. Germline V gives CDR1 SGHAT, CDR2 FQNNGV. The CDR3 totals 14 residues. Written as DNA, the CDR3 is TGTGCCAGCAGTCTAGACAGACACACAGATACGCAGTATTTT. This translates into CASSLDRHTDTQYF.

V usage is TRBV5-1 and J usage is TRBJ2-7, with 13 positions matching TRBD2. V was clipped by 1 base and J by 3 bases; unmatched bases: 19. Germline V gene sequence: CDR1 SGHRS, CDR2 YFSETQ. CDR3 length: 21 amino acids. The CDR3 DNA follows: TGCGCCAGCAGCTTGCCTGGGGGGCAAGGACTAGCGGGAGTCCGAGTCTACGAGCAGTACTTC. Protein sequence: CASSLPGGQGLAGVRVYEQYF.

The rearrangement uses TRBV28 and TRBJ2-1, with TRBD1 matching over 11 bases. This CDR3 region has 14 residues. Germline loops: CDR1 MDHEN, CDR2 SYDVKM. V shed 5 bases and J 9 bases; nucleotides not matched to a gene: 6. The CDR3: CASSPGTGGGEQFF. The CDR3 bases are TGTGCCAGCAGTCCTGGGACAGGGGGAGGTGAGCAGTTCTTC.

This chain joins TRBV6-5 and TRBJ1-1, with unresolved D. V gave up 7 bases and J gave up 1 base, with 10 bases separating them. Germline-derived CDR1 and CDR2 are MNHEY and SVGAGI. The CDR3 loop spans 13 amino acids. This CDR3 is CASIPSGNTEAFF. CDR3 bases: TGTGCCAGCATTCCGAGCGGGAACACTGAAGCTTTCTTT.

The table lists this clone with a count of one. CDR3 nucleotide sequence: TGTGCCAGCAGTTTTACGGGGAATCAGCCCCAGCATTTT. Translating gives CASSFTGNQPQHF. J is TRBJ1-5 and V is TRBV27; D is unresolved. V gave up 3 bases and J gave up 4 bases, with 7 bases separating them. This CDR3 region has 13 residues. Looked up from germline, CDR1 is MNHEY and CDR2 is SMNVEV (reference sequence).

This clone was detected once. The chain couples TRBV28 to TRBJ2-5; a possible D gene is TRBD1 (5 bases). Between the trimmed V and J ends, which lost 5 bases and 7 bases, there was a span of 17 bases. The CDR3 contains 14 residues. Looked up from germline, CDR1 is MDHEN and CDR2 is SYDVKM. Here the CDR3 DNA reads TGTGCCAGCAGTGCCAACCAGGGCTACGGGACCCAGTACTTC. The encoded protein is CASSANQGYGTQYF.

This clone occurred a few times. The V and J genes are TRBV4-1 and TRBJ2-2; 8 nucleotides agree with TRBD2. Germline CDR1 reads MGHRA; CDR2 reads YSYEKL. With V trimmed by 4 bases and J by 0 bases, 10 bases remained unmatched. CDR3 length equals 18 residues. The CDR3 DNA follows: TGCGCCAGCAGCCCCGCGGGGGGCGGCAGATCGAACACCGGGGAGCTGTTTTTT. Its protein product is CASSPAGGGRSNTGELFF.

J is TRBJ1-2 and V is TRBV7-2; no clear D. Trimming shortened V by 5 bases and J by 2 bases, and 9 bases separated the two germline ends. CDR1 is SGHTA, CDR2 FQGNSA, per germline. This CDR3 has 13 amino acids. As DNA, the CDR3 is TGTGCCAGCAGCCGAGGAGGAAACTATGGCTACACCTTC. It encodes CASSRGGNYGYTF.

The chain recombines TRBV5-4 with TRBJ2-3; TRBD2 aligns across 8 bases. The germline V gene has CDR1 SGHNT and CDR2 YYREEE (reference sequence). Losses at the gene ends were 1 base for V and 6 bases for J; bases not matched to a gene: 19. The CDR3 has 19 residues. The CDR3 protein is CASSLPPGGSGTRGDTQYF. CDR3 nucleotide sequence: TGTGCCAGCAGCTTGCCCCCCGGGGGCTCGGGGACTAGAGGTGATACGCAGTATTTT.

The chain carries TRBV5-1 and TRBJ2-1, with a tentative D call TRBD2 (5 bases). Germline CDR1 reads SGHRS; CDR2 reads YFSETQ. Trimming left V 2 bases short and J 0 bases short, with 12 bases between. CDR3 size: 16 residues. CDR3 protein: CASSLGSGSSYNEQFF. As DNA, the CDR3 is TGCGCCAGCAGCTTAGGCTCGGGAAGCTCCTACAATGAGCAGTTCTTC.

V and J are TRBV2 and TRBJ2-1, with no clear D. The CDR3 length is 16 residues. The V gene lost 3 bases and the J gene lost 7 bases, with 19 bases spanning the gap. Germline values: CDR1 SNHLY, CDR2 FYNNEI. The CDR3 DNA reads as TGTGCCAGCAGTGAGAGCCCCTTGACTCGTTGGAATGAGCAGTTCTTC. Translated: CASSESPLTRWNEQFF.

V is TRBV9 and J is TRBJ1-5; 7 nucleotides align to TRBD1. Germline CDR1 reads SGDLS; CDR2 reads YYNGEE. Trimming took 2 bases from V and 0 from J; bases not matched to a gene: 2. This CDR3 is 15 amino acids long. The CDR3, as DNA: TGTGCCAGCAGCGTGGGACAGAATAGCAATCAGCCCCAGCATTTT. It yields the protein CASSVGQNSNQPQHF.

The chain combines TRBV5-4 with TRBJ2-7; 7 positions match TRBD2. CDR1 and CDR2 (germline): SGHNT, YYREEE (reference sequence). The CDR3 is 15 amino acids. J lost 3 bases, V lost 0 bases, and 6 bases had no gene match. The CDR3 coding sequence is TGTGCCAGCAGCTTGGGCGGGAGCGCTGGCTACGAGCAGTACTTC. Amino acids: CASSLGGSAGYEQYF. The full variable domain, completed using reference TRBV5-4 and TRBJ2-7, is ETGVTQSPTHLIKTRGQQVTLRCSSQSGHNTVSWYQQALGQGPQFIFQYYREEENGRGNFPPRFSGLQFPNYSSELNVNALELDDSALYLCASSLGGSAGYEQYFGPGTRLTVT.

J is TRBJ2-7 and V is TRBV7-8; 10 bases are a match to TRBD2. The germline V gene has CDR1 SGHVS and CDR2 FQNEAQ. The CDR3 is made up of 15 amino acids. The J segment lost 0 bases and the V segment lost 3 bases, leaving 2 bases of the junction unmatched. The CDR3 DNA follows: TGTGCCAGCAGCTTCGGACTAGCGGACTCCTACGAGCAGTACTTC. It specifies CASSFGLADSYEQYF.